A selection of T cell receptor beta chains follows, all from one sample in a study of cytomegalovirus exposure and HLA in healthy donors. Clones were read by immunoSEQ multiplex PCR, and TCRdb kept only the in-frame ones, dropping some. Among more than 95,000 clones listed, approximately 72% were seen once. The sequencing sample was made of PBMCs. The source of these receptors is an older woman in good health and CMV-seropositive. The CDR3 runs from the conserved cysteine through the conserved F or W. The order of the fields is CDR3 DNA, CDR3 protein, D gene, J gene, clone size, V gene. A D gene is named only where the DNA matches it firmly. Clone size is given for some rows only: seen once, a few or many times, or a class if the clone is expanded.

DNA: TGTGCCAGCAGTTTGCGGGGGGGGGCTAATGAAAAACTGTTTTTT
CDR3: CASSLRGGANEKLFF
D: .
J: TRBJ1-4
size: .
V: TRBV6-5

DNA: TGTGCCAGCAACAGGGACAGGTTGCGGAATTCACCCCTCCACTTT
CDR3: CASNRDRLRNSPLHF
D: TRBD1
J: TRBJ1-6
size: .
V: TRBV6-5

DNA: TGTGCCAGCAGCTTTTTGGAACAGGGATTTCTGTTCTTC
CDR3: CASSFLEQGFLFF
D: .
J: TRBJ2-1
size: .
V: TRBV11-2

DNA: TGTGCCAGCAGTCTCCGGACTAGCGGGAGCACAGATACGCAGTATTTT
CDR3: CASSLRTSGSTDTQYF
D: TRBD2
J: TRBJ2-3
size: .
V: TRBV28

DNA: TGTTCCAGCAGCTTATCTCGGGGACAGCCTAGGGATGAGCAGTTCTTC
CDR3: CSSSLSRGQPRDEQFF
D: TRBD1
J: TRBJ2-1
size: .
V: TRBV7-9

DNA: TGTGCCACCCGCTTACAGAGCTCTGGAAACACCATATATTTT
CDR3: CATRLQSSGNTIYF
D: .
J: TRBJ1-3
size: .
V: TRBV28

DNA: TGTGCCAGCTCACCAACGGACACACAAAATGAGCAGTTCTTC
CDR3: CASSPTDTQNEQFF
D: .
J: TRBJ2-1
size: .
V: TRBV18

DNA: TGTGCCATCAGTGAGACAGCGAACACCGGGGAGCTGTTTTTT
CDR3: CAISETANTGELFF
D: .
J: TRBJ2-2
size: .
V: TRBV10-3

DNA: TGTGCCAGCAGCCAGAGGACAGGGGGCCCCTACAATGAGCAGTTCTTC
CDR3: CASSQRTGGPYNEQFF
D: TRBD1
J: TRBJ2-1
size: .
V: TRBV5-4

DNA: TGTGCCAGCAGCTTAGGACAACTCAAAAACATTCAGTACTTC
CDR3: CASSLGQLKNIQYF
D: .
J: TRBJ2-4
size: .
V: TRBV7-2

DNA: TGTGCCAGCAGTCCTATGGGGGCAAGCTCCTACGAGCAGTACTTC
CDR3: CASSPMGASSYEQYF
D: .
J: TRBJ2-7
size: .
V: TRBV6-6

DNA: TGTGCCAGCAGTTTAAAAACAGGGGCTGGCGAGCAGTACTTC
CDR3: CASSLKTGAGEQYF
D: TRBD1
J: TRBJ2-7
size: .
V: TRBV27

DNA: TGCGCCAGCAGCCTAATCAGGGCGAGTCAGCCCCAGCATTTT
CDR3: CASSLIRASQPQHF
D: .
J: TRBJ1-5
size: .
V: TRBV4-1

DNA: TGCGCCAGCAGCCCTTGGGCTAGCGGGAGCTCCTACGAGCAGTACTTC
CDR3: CASSPWASGSSYEQYF
D: TRBD2
J: TRBJ2-7
size: many
V: TRBV4-1

DNA: TGTGCCAGCAGCTTCCCGGGAGGCTCATACAATGAGCAGTTCTTC
CDR3: CASSFPGGSYNEQFF
D: TRBD2
J: TRBJ2-1
size: .
V: TRBV11-2

DNA: TGTGCCAGCTCACGCGGACGGGGGTTGACTAATGAAAAACTGTTTTTT
CDR3: CASSRGRGLTNEKLFF
D: .
J: TRBJ1-4
size: .
V: TRBV18

DNA: TGCGCCAGCAGCCCCGAGACTAGCGGGGGGTCAGATACGCAGTATTTT
CDR3: CASSPETSGGSDTQYF
D: TRBD2
J: TRBJ2-3
size: .
V: TRBV10-1

DNA: TGTGCCATCAGTGAGTCCGCGGGACTGAGACTACGTAGCACAGATACGCAGTATTTT
CDR3: CAISESAGLRLRSTDTQYF
D: .
J: TRBJ2-3
size: .
V: TRBV10-3

DNA: TGTGCCAGTAGGCTGTCAGGTCAGAATACGCAGTATTTT
CDR3: CASRLSGQNTQYF
D: .
J: TRBJ2-3
size: .
V: TRBV19

DNA: TGTGCCATCCTTGATATGCGCATCTACGAGCAGTACTTC
CDR3: CAILDMRIYEQYF
D: .
J: TRBJ2-7
size: .
V: TRBV10-3

DNA: TGTGCCAGCAGCTTGGACTTATACGAGCAGTACTTC
CDR3: CASSLDLYEQYF
D: .
J: TRBJ2-7
size: .
V: TRBV5-5

DNA: TGTGCCAGCAGCTCGAGCGGGAGCGGGTTCAATGAGCAGTTCTTC
CDR3: CASSSSGSGFNEQFF
D: TRBD2
J: TRBJ2-1
size: .
V: TRBV28

DNA: TGTGCCAGCAGTTTTCGGTCTATGTCCGGGGAGCTGTTTTTT
CDR3: CASSFRSMSGELFF
D: .
J: TRBJ2-2
size: .
V: TRBV28

DNA: TGCAGAGCCAAACAGGGTTACGAGCAGTACTTC
CDR3: CRAKQGYEQYF
D: .
J: TRBJ2-7
size: .
V: TRBV20-1

DNA: TGTGCCAGCAGCTTACAGGGGGTTAGACTGTTTTTT
CDR3: CASSLQGVRLFF
D: TRBD1
J: TRBJ1-4
size: .
V: TRBV7-2

DNA: TGTGCCAGCAGTCCTATATTCCGGGACAGGGGATTACGAAAATACAATGAGCAGTTCTTC
CDR3: CASSPIFRDRGLRKYNEQFF
D: TRBD1
J: TRBJ2-1
size: .
V: TRBV28

DNA: TGTGCCTGGAACGGGAGGGCCCACGAGCAGTACTTC
CDR3: CAWNGRAHEQYF
D: TRBD2
J: TRBJ2-7
size: .
V: TRBV30

DNA: TGTGCCAGCAGTTTATCGAGGGGGACAGGGGGCACCGATGAGCAGTTCTTC
CDR3: CASSLSRGTGGTDEQFF
D: TRBD1
J: TRBJ2-1
size: .
V: TRBV27

DNA: TGTGCCAGCAGTTCCGACTCAGGGGACACTGAAGCTTTCTTT
CDR3: CASSSDSGDTEAFF
D: .
J: TRBJ1-1
size: few
V: TRBV25-1

DNA: TGTGCCAGCAGCCCCAACAATGAGCAGTTCTTC
CDR3: CASSPNNEQFF
D: .
J: TRBJ2-1
size: few
V: TRBV13

DNA: TGTGCCAGCAGCTTAGGGACAGGGTCCGCCTACGAGCAGTACTTC
CDR3: CASSLGTGSAYEQYF
D: TRBD1
J: TRBJ2-7
size: .
V: TRBV7-2

DNA: TGTGCCAGCAGTAACCGGGGGACAGTAGCAGATACGCAGTATTTT
CDR3: CASSNRGTVADTQYF
D: .
J: TRBJ2-3
size: .
V: TRBV2

DNA: TGTGCCAGCAGCCCCTCCAGGGTAGCGGGAACCTACGAGCAGTACTTC
CDR3: CASSPSRVAGTYEQYF
D: TRBD2
J: TRBJ2-7
size: .
V: TRBV5-4

DNA: TGCGCCAGCAGCGACAGGGGCCTCACCTCTGGGGCCAACGTCCTGACTTTC
CDR3: CASSDRGLTSGANVLTF
D: TRBD1
J: TRBJ2-6
size: .
V: TRBV10-2

DNA: TGTGCCAGCAGTGAGTCGGATCAGCGTAGCAATCAGCCCCAGCATTTT
CDR3: CASSESDQRSNQPQHF
D: .
J: TRBJ1-5
size: few
V: TRBV6-4

DNA: TGCGCCAGCAGCTTGGCCCCGACAGGCCTAGCGAACACCGGGGAGCTGTTTTTT
CDR3: CASSLAPTGLANTGELFF
D: .
J: TRBJ2-2
size: .
V: TRBV5-1

DNA: TGTGCCAGCAGCCACACGCTATCACCGACAGGGAAGGACTACGAGCAGTACTTC
CDR3: CASSHTLSPTGKDYEQYF
D: TRBD1
J: TRBJ2-7
size: .
V: TRBV14

DNA: TGCGCCAGCAGCTTGCAGGGTGTGGTCACTGAAGCTTTCTTT
CDR3: CASSLQGVVTEAFF
D: .
J: TRBJ1-1
size: .
V: TRBV5-1

DNA: TGTGCCAGCAGGGAAATGGACAGGCGATTTTCTGGGGCCAACGTCCTGACTTTC
CDR3: CASREMDRRFSGANVLTF
D: TRBD1
J: TRBJ2-6
size: few
V: TRBV7-9

DNA: TGCGCCAGCAGCCCGGGACAGGGCTCCTACAATGAGCAGTTCTTC
CDR3: CASSPGQGSYNEQFF
D: TRBD1
J: TRBJ2-1
size: once
V: TRBV4-3

DNA: TGTGCCAGCAGCGTAGGGGCAGGGGGAAGCAATCAGCCCCAGCATTTT
CDR3: CASSVGAGGSNQPQHF
D: TRBD1
J: TRBJ1-5
size: .
V: TRBV9

DNA: TGTGCCAGCAGTGAAGGAGGATCTCTATATGGCTACACCTTC
CDR3: CASSEGGSLYGYTF
D: .
J: TRBJ1-2
size: .
V: TRBV6-1

DNA: TGCGCCAGCAGGCCAGGACTAGAGAACTACGAGCAGTACTTC
CDR3: CASRPGLENYEQYF
D: TRBD2
J: TRBJ2-7
size: .
V: TRBV5-1

DNA: TGCGCCAGCAGCGTTACAGGGGGCTCGGGCTACACCTTC
CDR3: CASSVTGGSGYTF
D: TRBD1
J: TRBJ1-2
size: .
V: TRBV5-1

DNA: TGTGCCATCAGTGAGTCGGACAGCTTCTCCTACGAGCAGTACTTC
CDR3: CAISESDSFSYEQYF
D: .
J: TRBJ2-7
size: once
V: TRBV10-3

DNA: TGTGCCAGCAGTGGATCTTGGGACAGGGATGGCTACACCTTC
CDR3: CASSGSWDRDGYTF
D: TRBD1
J: TRBJ1-2
size: .
V: TRBV6-5

DNA: TGTGCCAGCAGCGAGGACAGGGGCGAGCAGTACTTC
CDR3: CASSEDRGEQYF
D: TRBD1
J: TRBJ2-7
size: .
V: TRBV9

DNA: TGCGCCAGGCTTGGGGGCGCCGGGAATTCACCCCTCCACTTT
CDR3: CARLGGAGNSPLHF
D: .
J: TRBJ1-6
size: .
V: TRBV10-1

DNA: TGTGCCAGCAGCTTAGAACAGGGGGCTGTGCAGTACTTC
CDR3: CASSLEQGAVQYF
D: TRBD1
J: TRBJ2-7
size: .
V: TRBV7-9

DNA: TGTGCCAGCAGCCTGGACAGGGCGTCAGATACGCAGTATTTT
CDR3: CASSLDRASDTQYF
D: TRBD1
J: TRBJ2-3
size: .
V: TRBV7-3

DNA: TGTGCCAGCAGCCCCTCTAGCGGGGGTCCCCCCTACGAGCAGTACTTC
CDR3: CASSPSSGGPPYEQYF
D: TRBD2
J: TRBJ2-7
size: .
V: TRBV9

DNA: TGCGCCAGCAGCGCGGGACAGGGTCGGGAAGATACGCAGTATTTT
CDR3: CASSAGQGREDTQYF
D: TRBD1
J: TRBJ2-3
size: .
V: TRBV5-1

DNA: TGTGCCAGCAGAGGGACTGTGAGCTATGGCTACACCTTC
CDR3: CASRGTVSYGYTF
D: .
J: TRBJ1-2
size: .
V: TRBV6-5

DNA: TGTGCCACCAGCCCCCGGCTAGCGGGCCTTTACGAGCAGTACTTC
CDR3: CATSPRLAGLYEQYF
D: TRBD2
J: TRBJ2-7
size: .
V: TRBV15